The 18 T cell receptor beta chains below were found in one sample sequenced in a study of blood T cell repertoires in COVID-19. Some clones are missing from TCRdb's copy, which holds only in-frame ones; the method was immunoSEQ multiplex PCR. The sample has hundreds of thousands of clones; approximately 90% are singletons. Sequencing was carried out using peripheral blood. These receptors all stem from a woman in her 50s who had recovered from COVID-19.

The chain carries TRBV2 and TRBJ1-2; D remains ambiguous. The CDR3 runs to 15 residues. The germline V gene has CDR1 SNHLY and CDR2 FYNNEI. The germline V and J ends were trimmed by 6 bases and 0 bases, with 14 bases remaining between them. The CDR3, as DNA: TGTGCCAGCAGAAAGAGGGATGGAGCTAACTATGGCTACACCTTC. Protein sequence: CASRKRDGANYGYTF.

This clone was seen many times. The chain carries TRBV5-5 and TRBJ1-3; no firm D call. There are 12 residues in the CDR3. CDR1 is SGHKS, CDR2 YYEKEE, per germline (reference sequence). V was cut by 3 bases and J by 9 bases, with 10 bases left in between. Here the CDR3 DNA reads TGTGCCAGCAGCTCCTTGGGGAGCACCATATATTTT. Translated: CASSSLGSTIYF.

The chain recombines TRBV6-6 with TRBJ2-3; 7 nucleotides agree with TRBD1. Germline trimming cut 5 bases from V and 4 bases from J; bases unmatched to any gene: 6. From germline, CDR1 is MNHNY and CDR2 SVGAGI (reference sequence). CDR3 length equals 14 residues. The DNA of the CDR3 is TGTGCCAGCAGTCAGAGGCAGGGGGCAGATACGCAGTATTTT. Its translation: CASSQRQGADTQYF.

V gene TRBV9 combines with J gene TRBJ2-2; possible D gene TRBD1, 6 bases. CDR1 and CDR2 (germline): SGDLS, YYNGEE. Trimming removed 4 bases from V and 0 bases from J, with 13 bases in between. There are 16 residues in the CDR3. DNA of the CDR3: TGTGCCAGCAGCATATACGGGACAACGAACACCGGGGAGCTGTTTTTT. Encoded protein: CASSIYGTTNTGELFF.

The chain uses TRBV28 and TRBJ1-2; no clear D. The CDR3 contains 14 residues. With 5 bases removed from V and 4 bases from J, the gap between germline ends came to 14 bases. CDR1 and CDR2 (germline): MDHEN, SYDVKM. CDR3 in DNA: TGTGCCAGCAGTCTATCCCGCCAAGCCTATGGCTACACCTTC. Translation gives CASSLSRQAYGYTF.

This clone was seen more than once but under ten times. V gene TRBV19 combines with J gene TRBJ1-1, with D unclear. V was pared by 7 bases and J by 0 bases, with 18 bases between. The CDR3 is made up of 16 amino acids. Germline V CDR1 and CDR2: LNHDA, SQIVND (reference sequence). CDR3 DNA: TGTGCCAGTACCCCCAACCGGGGAAATATGAACACTGAAGCTTTCTTT. Its translation is CASTPNRGNMNTEAFF.

The chain recombines TRBV4-3 with TRBJ1-3; 7 positions match TRBD1. CDR1 LGHNA and CDR2 YSLEER come from the germline V gene. CDR3 length: 15 amino acids. The trim removed 4 bases at V and 1 base at J, leaving 4 bases unmatched. The CDR3 DNA sequence: TGCGCCAGCAGCCGTGGGACAGATTCTGGAAACACCATATATTTT. Translation gives CASSRGTDSGNTIYF.

The rearrangement uses TRBV12-3 or TRBV12-4 and TRBJ1-2; TRBD1 agrees at 7 bases. This CDR3 spans 13 amino acids. The junction had 9 bases not matched to a gene; V was cut back by 6 bases and J by 8 bases. In DNA, the CDR3 is TGTGCCAGCAGCCCAACAGGGGTGGGGGGCTACACCTTC. This translates into CASSPTGVGGYTF.

The CDR3 is CASSFYVSGDSPLHF. CDR3 DNA sequence: TGTGCCAGCAGCTTCTATGTGTCAGGGGATTCACCCCTCCACTTT. The chain links TRBV11-2 to TRBJ1-6, with a tentative D call TRBD1 (6 bases). Trimming left V 3 bases short and J 8 bases short, with 14 bases between. The CDR3 consists of 15 residues. Per germline, CDR1 SGHAT and CDR2 FQNNGV.

This CDR3 reads CASSGKWTGGSTEAFF. CDR3 coding DNA: TGCGCCAGCAGTGGGAAATGGACAGGGGGTAGCACTGAAGCTTTCTTT. This chain links TRBV10-1 with TRBJ1-1, with TRBD1 matching over 10 bases. Germline values: CDR1 WNHNN, CDR2 SYGVQD (reference sequence). The CDR3 length is 16 residues. V was pared by 4 bases and J by 4 bases, with 9 bases of the junction left unmatched.

V and J are TRBV4-3 and TRBJ2-7; 8 nucleotides line up with TRBD1. The CDR3 is 13 residues long. Germline loops: CDR1 LGHNA, CDR2 YSLEER. Trimming took 3 bases from V and 5 from J; bases not matched to a gene: 3. The CDR3 spells CASSQMTGDEQYF. DNA for the CDR3: TGCGCCAGCAGCCAGATGACAGGGGACGAGCAGTACTTC.

On this clone itself: This may be a read error, as it is one base from a much larger clone. The chain combines TRBV2 with TRBJ1-2, with 9 bases identical to TRBD1. The CDR3 runs 13 residues. V shed 6 bases and J 6 bases; nucleotides not matched to a gene: 5. Germline V gene data show CDR1 as SNHLY and CDR2 as FYNNEI. CDR3 bases: TGTGCCAGCAGCAACCGGGACAGGGATGGCTACACCTTC. Translated: CASSNRDRDGYTF.

This clone is a singleton in its sample. The rearrangement joins TRBV7-2 to TRBJ1-5, with a weak D call TRBD1 (5 bases). CDR1 is SGHTA, CDR2 FQGNSA, per germline. The ends were cut back, 3 bases at V and 3 bases at J, with 9 bases in the middle. This CDR3 has 14 residues. The CDR3 here is CASSFDRTNQPQHF. The CDR3 DNA reads TGTGCCAGCAGCTTCGACAGAACCAATCAGCCCCAGCATTTT. The variable domain in full, with the rest retrieved from reference TRBV7-2 and TRBJ1-5, is GAGVSQSPSNKVTEKGKDVELRCDPISGHTALYWYRQSLGQGLEFLIYFQGNSAPDKSGLPSDRFSAERTGGSVSTLTIQRTQQEDSAVYLCASSFDRTNQPQHFGDGTRLSIL.

This chain links TRBV5-4 with TRBJ1-6, with TRBD1 matching 7 bases. Germline trimming cut 2 bases from V and 10 bases from J; bases unmatched to any gene: 9. Germline-derived CDR1 and CDR2 are SGHNT and YYREEE (reference sequence). This CDR3 has 15 residues. The CDR3 DNA follows: TGTGCCAGCAGCTTAGACAGGGCAGAAGTCTCACCCCTCCACTTT. It yields the protein CASSLDRAEVSPLHF.

The chain combines TRBV6-5 with TRBJ2-7, with a possible D match to TRBD2 (6 bases). CDR1 MNHEY and CDR2 SVGAGI come from the germline V gene. V lost 6 bases, J lost 5 bases, and 17 bases lay in between. This CDR3 contains 14 residues. The CDR3 protein is CASSRQIGGDEQYF. DNA of the CDR3: TGTGCCAGCAGCCGACAGATCGGAGGGGACGAGCAGTACTTC.

This chain uses TRBV3-1 (or the pseudogene TRBV3-2) with TRBJ2-1; 12 bases align to TRBD2. The CDR3 covers 17 residues. Germline trimming cut 2 bases from V and 4 bases from J; bases unmatched to any gene: 6. The germline V gene has CDR1 LGHDT and CDR2 YNNKEL (reference sequence). The CDR3 sequence: CASSQQGTSGPYNEQFF. Here the CDR3 DNA reads TGTGCCAGCAGCCAACAAGGGACTAGCGGGCCTTACAATGAGCAGTTCTTC.

The chain couples TRBV19 to TRBJ1-1, with TRBD1 as a possible D gene (5 bases). Germline values: CDR1 LNHDA, CDR2 SQIVND (reference sequence). CDR3 length: 14 residues. Between the trimmed V and J ends, which lost 5 bases and 0 bases, there was a span of 10 bases. The CDR3 DNA sequence: TGTGCCAGTAGTGCGGGACGGTTGAACACTGAAGCTTTCTTT. It yields the protein CASSAGRLNTEAFF.

This clone came up a few times. The V call is TRBV6-5, the J call TRBJ2-6; D gene uncertain. Trimming removed 0 bases from V and 1 base from J, with 7 bases in between. This CDR3 has 16 residues. Germline V gene data show CDR1 as MNHEY and CDR2 as SVGAGI. The CDR3 protein is CASSYSITSGANVLTF. DNA of the CDR3: TGTGCCAGCAGTTACTCGATCACATCTGGGGCCAACGTCCTGACTTTC.